This T cell receptor (beta chain) was identified in a study of blood T cell repertoires in COVID-19. Method: immunoSEQ multiplex PCR; TCRdb's copy keeps in-frame clones and lacks some. This sample yields roughly 200,000 clones, of which approximately 80% are seen a single time; about 10% belongs to the top ten. The origin of this receptor is a man aged 40-50 years who had recovered from COVID-19. The sample was PBMCs or T cells enriched from blood (not recorded which).

The CDR3 coding sequence is TGTGCCAGCAGCCTCCTCGGAGGACTCTACAATGAGCAGTTCTTC. It encodes CASSLLGGLYNEQFF. V gene TRBV9 combines with J gene TRBJ2-1; the D gene is possibly TRBD2 (5 bases). V gave up 4 bases and J gave up 3 bases, with 14 bases separating them. The CDR3 extends over 15 amino acids. The germline CDR1 and CDR2 sequences are SGDLS and YYNGEE.